These 13 T cell receptor beta chains were sequenced from one sample in a study of control samples from healthy donors and cancer patients (dated by TCRdb to between 2020 and 2021). Libraries were built with the immunoSEQ multiplex PCR assay. Drawn from immuneACCESS, this table holds only the in-frame rearrangements with V and J called that TCRdb kept. Clones are partly lost; checked studies trace under half to an unresolved V gene and leave the rest unexplained. Within this sample are some 410,000 clones, with 80% to 95% of them counted one time only. The top ten hold roughly 6.4% of the sample. Sequenced sample: PBMCs. Receptor source: a man in his forties or fifties with head and neck cancer.

The rearrangement links TRBV7-9 to TRBJ2-1, with TRBD2 matching 9 bases. The CDR3 consists of 16 residues. Germline CDR1 SEHNR, CDR2 FQNEAQ (reference sequence). V lost 5 bases and J lost 0; bases outside the gene matches: 5. The CDR3 region is CASSGIAGVSYNEQFF. As DNA, the CDR3 is TGTGCCAGCAGCGGTATAGCGGGAGTCTCCTACAATGAGCAGTTCTTC.

The CDR3 DNA reads TGCGCCAGCAGCCCTAAACATTCACTAGCGCTTTACAATGAGCAGTTCTTC. It translates to CASSPKHSLALYNEQFF. The chain links TRBV5-1 to TRBJ2-1; 7 nucleotides line up with TRBD2. This CDR3 is 17 amino acids long. J lost 4 bases, V lost 4 bases, and 14 bases had no gene match. The germline V gene encodes CDR1 SGHRS and CDR2 YFSETQ.

The chain carries TRBV7-8 and TRBJ2-7, with D unclear. V lost 1 base and J 9 bases, leaving 13 bases between the germline ends. Germline V gives CDR1 SGHVS, CDR2 FQNEAQ. The CDR3 spans 13 residues. The CDR3 loop is CASSLGLGEGQYF. The CDR3 DNA follows: TGTGCCAGCAGCTTAGGTTTAGGAGAAGGGCAGTACTTC.

V and J are TRBV1 and TRBJ2-3; the table's TRBD2 call for D was not verified on the DNA. TRBV1 is shown as a pseudogene. The CDR3 has 15 amino acids. CDR3 amino acids: CTSSQVNRTTDTQYF. DNA of the CDR3: TGCACCAGCAGCCAAGTAAATAGAACCACAGATACGCAGTATTTT.

The gene calls are TRBV27 and TRBJ2-7; no definite D call. The CDR3 runs 12 residues. Trimming took off 3 bases at V and 5 bases at J, with 8 bases between the two ends. Looked up from germline, CDR1 is MNHEY and CDR2 is SMNVEV (reference sequence). The CDR3, as DNA: TGTGCCAGCAGTTTTTTAGGGAACGAGCAGTACTTC. Its protein is CASSFLGNEQYF.

J is TRBJ2-5 and V is TRBV6-1, with TRBD1 matching 8 bases. This CDR3 spans 19 amino acids. Germline-derived CDR1 and CDR2 are MNHNS and SASEGT. V gave up 2 bases and J gave up 5 bases; unmatched junction bases: 19. The CDR3 loop reads CASSERRGGDRGRGETQYF. The CDR3 DNA reads as TGTGCCAGCAGTGAAAGGCGAGGCGGAGACAGGGGCCGGGGGGAGACCCAGTACTTC.

This clone was counted once. V usage is TRBV11-2 and J usage is TRBJ2-7, with a tentative D call TRBD2 (6 bases). This CDR3 has 13 amino acids. CDR1 and CDR2 from the germline V gene are SGHAT and FQNNGV. V lost 7 bases and J 7 bases, leaving 17 bases between the germline ends. Written as DNA, the CDR3 is TGTGCCAGCACCCTGAGGCCAGGGAGGGAGCAGTACTTC. Protein sequence: CASTLRPGREQYF.

This clone was seen more than once but under ten times. V is TRBV4-2 and J is TRBJ2-7; tentative D call: TRBD1 (6 bases). V lost 0 bases and J lost 1, with 13 bases in between. From germline, CDR1 is LGHNA and CDR2 YNFKEQ. The CDR3 loop spans 16 amino acids. The CDR3 region is CASSQDSGTISYEQYF. CDR3 nucleotide sequence: TGTGCCAGCAGCCAAGATTCAGGGACAATTTCCTACGAGCAGTACTTC.

This clone was counted only a few times. The V gene is TRBV18, the J gene TRBJ2-1; 9 bases map to TRBD2. The trim removed 8 bases at V and 1 base at J, leaving 12 bases unmatched. Germline V CDR1 and CDR2: KGHSH, LQKENI. The CDR3 loop spans 17 amino acids. The chain's CDR3 is CASRTPRLAGSYNEQFF. The DNA of the CDR3 is TGTGCCAGCCGTACTCCTCGGCTAGCGGGATCCTACAATGAGCAGTTCTTC.

In its sample, this clone was seen once. One end of the junction fails to match germline, which may point to a read error. The chain recombines TRBV10-3 with TRBJ2-7; 8 bases align to TRBD2. The germline gives CDR1 ENHRY, CDR2 SYGVKD. CDR3 length: 11 residues. The CDR3, as DNA: TGTGCCATCAGTGAGAGTGGGACTAGGTTCTTC. This gives the protein CAISESGTRFF.

This sequence joins TRBV6-5 and TRBJ2-1; TRBD2 agrees at 8 bases. The junction had 5 bases not matched to a gene; V was cut back by 0 bases and J by 4 bases. The CDR3 totals 16 residues. Germline V gene data show CDR1 as MNHEY and CDR2 as SVGAGI. CDR3 in DNA: TGTGCCAGCAGTTACTCCAACGGGGGGGCATACAATGAGCAGTTCTTC. This gives the protein CASSYSNGGAYNEQFF.

This chain connects TRBV28 to TRBJ1-1, with D uncertain. CDR3 length equals 18 residues. V lost 5 bases and J 0 bases, leaving 22 bases between the germline ends. The germline gives CDR1 MDHEN, CDR2 SYDVKM. CDR3 coding DNA: TGTGCCAGCAGTCCTCGCACACCAAGGACTCTAATGAACACTGAAGCTTTCTTT. This codes for CASSPRTPRTLMNTEAFF.

CDR3 in DNA: TGTGCCAGCAGCCTCGCAGGGGCGCCTCAGCCCCAGCATTTT. This gives the protein CASSLAGAPQPQHF. This chain joins TRBV11-2 and TRBJ1-5; D possibly corresponds to TRBD1 (6 bases). The CDR3 length is 14 residues. The V end lost 5 bases, the J end lost 6 bases, and 14 bases lay between the germline ends. Germline assignment: CDR1 SGHAT and CDR2 FQNNGV.